This T cell receptor (beta chain) was identified during a study of cytomegalovirus exposure and HLA in healthy donors. Study-level findings and limits: Listed as cytomegalovirus-associated were 170 or so TCR beta chains. With later analysis, a missense DCLRE1C variant became linked to TCR beta V- and J-gene trimming.

This clone was recorded a few times. Its antigen remains unknown. CDR3 length: 14 residues. Losses at the gene ends were 6 bases for V and 6 bases for J; bases not matched to a gene: 8. Germline assignment: CDR1 SGHAT and CDR2 FQNNGV. Primers for the PCR totalled 60 Vbeta and 13 Jbeta. Libraries were prepared by immunoSEQ multiplex PCR; TCRdb keeps only in-frame clonotypes and omits some of them. The data hold around 150,000 clones, with over 60% observed a single time. The material sequenced was PBMCs. The receptor comes from a man aged 40-49 years in good health and CMV-seronegative. The gene calls are TRBV11-2 and TRBJ2-4, with 7 bases fitting TRBD2. In DNA form, the CDR3 reads TGTGCCAGCAGACTTAGCGGGCCTGCAAACATTCAGTACTTC. Encoded protein: CASRLSGPANIQYF. Combining the CDR3 with reference TRBV11-2 and TRBJ2-4 gives the whole variable domain EAGVAQSPRYKIIEKRQSVAFWCNPISGHATLYWYQQILGQGPKLLIQFQNNGVVDDSQLPKDRFSAERLKGVDSTLKIQPAKLEDSAVYLCASRLSGPANIQYFGAGTRLSVL.